This TCR beta chain was obtained from a study of cytomegalovirus exposure and HLA in healthy donors. Study information: Membership in the Caucasian-associated ancestry cluster was found for about four fifths of a few hundred genotyped donors.

Findings and limits, study-wide: It emerged from a later analysis that several of the most significant clusters appeared to be linked to common viral pathogens. Upon later analysis, TCR association rates were observed to vary by HLA locus, being highest for DRB1 and lowest for HLA-C.

Not recorded for this donor was the CMV serostatus. Points on this clone: Antigen unknown.

With 60 Vbeta and 13 Jbeta primers, the PCR was carried out. The repertoire was sequenced with immunoSEQ multiplex PCR; TCRdb's copy has only in-frame clones and lacks some. The repertoire holds about 130,000 clones, around three quarters seen once, with under 5.5% in the top ten. The V gene's germline CDR1 is KGHSH and CDR2 LQKENI. This CDR3 has 13 residues. Trimming stripped 2 bases from V and 1 base from J, with 6 bases between. This receptor was identified in a man in his thirties or forties in good health. The sample comprised PBMCs. The J gene is TRBJ2-7, the V gene TRBV18; D call uncertain. CDR3 sequence reads: CASSPTGSYEQYF. The DNA for the CDR3 is TGTGCCAGCTCACCAACCGGTTCCTACGAGCAGTACTTC.